This TCR beta chain was recovered during a study of blood T cell repertoires in COVID-19. Overall study: COVID-19 samples from acute and convalescent phases originated in the United States, Italy and Spain.

Only a few counts were recorded for this clone. TCRdb keeps only in-frame clones here, not all; method: immunoSEQ multiplex PCR. The repertoire holds 50,000 to 65,000 clones, with more than 75% as singletons. V dropped 2 bases and J dropped 0 bases, with 15 bases sitting between them. There are 17 residues in the CDR3. CDR1 is LGHDT, CDR2 YNNKEL, per germline (reference sequence). The sequencing sample was made of peripheral blood. The origin of this receptor is a man aged 65 to 85 with acute or convalescent COVID-19. The V call is TRBV3-1 (or the pseudogene TRBV3-2), the J call TRBJ2-3, with D possibly TRBD1 on 5 matching bases. The CDR3 DNA is TGTGCCAGCAGCCAACCCTCATATTCAGGGAGCACAGATACGCAGTATTTT. Protein product: CASSQPSYSGSTDTQYF.